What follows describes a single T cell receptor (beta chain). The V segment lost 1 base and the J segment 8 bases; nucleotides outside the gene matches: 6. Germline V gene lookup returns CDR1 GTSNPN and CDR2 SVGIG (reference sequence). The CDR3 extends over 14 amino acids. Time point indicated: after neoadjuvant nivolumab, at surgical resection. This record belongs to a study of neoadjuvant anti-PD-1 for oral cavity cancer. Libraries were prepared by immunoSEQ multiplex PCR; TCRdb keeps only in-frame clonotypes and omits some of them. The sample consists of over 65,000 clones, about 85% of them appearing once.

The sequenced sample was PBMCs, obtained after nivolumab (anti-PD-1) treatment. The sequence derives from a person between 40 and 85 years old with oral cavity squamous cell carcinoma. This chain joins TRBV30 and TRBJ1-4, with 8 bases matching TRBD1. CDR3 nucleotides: TGTGCCTGGAGTGAAGCAGGGGGCTGGGAAAAACTGTTTTTT. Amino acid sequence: CAWSEAGGWEKLFF.